This T cell receptor beta chain was identified in a study of CD8 T cells in ankylosing spondylitis. Notes on the study in general: Disease-associated clones were reportedly significantly overrepresented in matched ankylosing spondylitis synovial fluid. A TCR beta motif of eight or nine highly homologous variants seemed to mark ankylosing spondylitis blood.

This CDR3 is built from 15 residues. In germline, CDR1 is LGHNA, CDR2 YSLEER. V was trimmed by 4 bases and J by 0 bases, leaving 10 bases between them. This clonotype was counted many times. The antigen remains unidentified. Each CDR3 protein gets one entry after TCRdb re-called the 5' RACE reads with MiXCR. The top ten hold approximately 0.51% of the sample, which has some 840,000 distinct CDR3 sequences, 12% seen once. The sequence was obtained from a male donor with ankylosing spondylitis. The chain employs TRBV4-3 and TRBJ1-3; D may be TRBD1 (6 bases). What was sequenced was blood, either unsorted or a sorted T cell fraction (not recorded which). CDR3 bases: TGCGCCAGCAGCCTGACACAGGGCTCTGGAAACACCATATATTTT. Amino acids: CASSLTQGSGNTIYF.